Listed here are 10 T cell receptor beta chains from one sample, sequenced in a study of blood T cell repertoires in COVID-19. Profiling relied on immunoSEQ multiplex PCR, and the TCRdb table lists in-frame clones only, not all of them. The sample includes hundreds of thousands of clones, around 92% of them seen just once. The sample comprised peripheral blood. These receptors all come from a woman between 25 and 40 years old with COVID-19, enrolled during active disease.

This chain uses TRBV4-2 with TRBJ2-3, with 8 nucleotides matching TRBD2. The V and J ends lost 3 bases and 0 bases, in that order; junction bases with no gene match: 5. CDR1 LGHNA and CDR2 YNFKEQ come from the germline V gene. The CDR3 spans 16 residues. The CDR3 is CASSQGGGTSTDTQYF. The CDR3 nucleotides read TGTGCCAGCAGCCAGGGCGGGGGGACTAGCACAGATACGCAGTATTTT.

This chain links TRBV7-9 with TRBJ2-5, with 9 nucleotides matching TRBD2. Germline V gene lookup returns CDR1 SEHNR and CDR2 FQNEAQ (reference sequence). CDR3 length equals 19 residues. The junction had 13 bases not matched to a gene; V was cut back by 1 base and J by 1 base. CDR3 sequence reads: CASSLEGGRAFLFQETQYF. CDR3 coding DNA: TGTGCCAGCAGCTTAGAGGGCGGGAGGGCCTTCCTTTTCCAAGAGACCCAGTACTTC.

The CDR3 here is CASSSWGQGASNQPQHF. CDR3 DNA: TGTGCCAGCAGTTCCTGGGGCCAGGGGGCAAGCAATCAGCCCCAGCATTTT. The chain joins TRBV28 to TRBJ1-5; 8 nucleotides agree with TRBD1. The CDR3 length is 17 residues. Germline trimming cut 4 bases from V and 1 base from J; bases unmatched to any gene: 9. CDR1 and CDR2 (germline): MDHEN, SYDVKM.

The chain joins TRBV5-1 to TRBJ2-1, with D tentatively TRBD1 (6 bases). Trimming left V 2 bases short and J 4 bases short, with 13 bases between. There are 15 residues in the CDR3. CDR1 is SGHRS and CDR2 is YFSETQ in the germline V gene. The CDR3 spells CASSFRGERYNEQFF. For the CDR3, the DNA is TGCGCCAGCAGCTTCAGGGGAGAACGGTACAATGAGCAGTTCTTC.

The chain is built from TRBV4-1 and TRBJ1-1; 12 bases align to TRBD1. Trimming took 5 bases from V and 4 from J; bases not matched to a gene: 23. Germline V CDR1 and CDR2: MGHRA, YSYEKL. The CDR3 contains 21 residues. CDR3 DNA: TGCGCCAGCAGCGTAGGCGGGACAGGGGGCAGGGGGGGGGACCCCGGCACTGAAGCTTTCTTT. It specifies CASSVGGTGGRGGDPGTEAFF.

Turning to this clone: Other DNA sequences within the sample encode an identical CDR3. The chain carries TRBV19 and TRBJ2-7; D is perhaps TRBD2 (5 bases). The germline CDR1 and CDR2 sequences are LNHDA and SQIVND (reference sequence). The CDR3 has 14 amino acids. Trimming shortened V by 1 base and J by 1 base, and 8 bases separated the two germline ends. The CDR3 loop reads CASSIAGGSYEQYF. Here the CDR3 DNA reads TGTGCCAGTAGTATAGCCGGCGGGTCCTACGAGCAGTACTTC.

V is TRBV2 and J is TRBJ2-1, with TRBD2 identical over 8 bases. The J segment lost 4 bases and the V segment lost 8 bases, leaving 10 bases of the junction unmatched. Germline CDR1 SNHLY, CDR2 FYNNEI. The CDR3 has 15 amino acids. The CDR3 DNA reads TGTGCCAGCGGCCGGCTAGCGGGCGGATACAATGAGCAGTTCTTC. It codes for CASGRLAGGYNEQFF.

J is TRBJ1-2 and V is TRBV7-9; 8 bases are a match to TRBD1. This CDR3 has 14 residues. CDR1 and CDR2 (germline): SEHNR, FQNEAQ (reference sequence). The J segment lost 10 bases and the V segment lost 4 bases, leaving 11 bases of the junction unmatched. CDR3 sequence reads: CASSYGQGNEVYTF. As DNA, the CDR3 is TGTGCCAGCAGCTATGGACAGGGCAACGAGGTCTACACCTTC.

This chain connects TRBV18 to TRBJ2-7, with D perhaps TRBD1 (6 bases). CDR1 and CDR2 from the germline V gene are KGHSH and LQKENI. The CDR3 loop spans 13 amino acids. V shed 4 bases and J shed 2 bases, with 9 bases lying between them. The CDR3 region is CASSLSGAYEQYF. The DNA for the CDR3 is TGTGCCAGCTCACTGTCAGGGGCCTACGAGCAGTACTTC.

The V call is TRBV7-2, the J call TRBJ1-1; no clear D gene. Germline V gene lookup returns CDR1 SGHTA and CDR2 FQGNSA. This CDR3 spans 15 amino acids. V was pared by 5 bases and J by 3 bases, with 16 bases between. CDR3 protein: CASSPEGWKDTEAFF. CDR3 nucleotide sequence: TGTGCCAGCAGCCCAGAGGGCTGGAAGGACACTGAAGCTTTCTTT. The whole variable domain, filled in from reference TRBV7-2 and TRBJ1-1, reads GAGVSQSPSNKVTEKGKDVELRCDPISGHTALYWYRQSLGQGLEFLIYFQGNSAPDKSGLPSDRFSAERTGGSVSTLTIQRTQQEDSAVYLCASSPEGWKDTEAFFGQGTRLTVV.